These 10 T cell receptor beta chains were all obtained from the same sample, sequenced in a study of cytomegalovirus exposure and HLA in healthy donors. Clones were sequenced by immunoSEQ multiplex PCR, and TCRdb holds only the in-frame ones, with some missing. Altogether 110,000 to 150,000 clones are present, 89% being singletons, with the ten largest covering around 9%. The sequenced sample was PBMCs. The receptor source for this set is a young woman in good health and CMV-seropositive.

This clone appeared once. This chain connects TRBV7-9 to TRBJ1-1, with TRBD1 identical over 8 bases. V shed 7 bases and J 1 base; nucleotides not matched to a gene: 8. The V gene's germline CDR1 is SEHNR and CDR2 FQNEAQ (reference sequence). The CDR3 loop spans 15 amino acids. CDR3 loop: CASNRDGTGNTEAFF. The CDR3 DNA sequence: TGTGCCAGCAACCGCGATGGGACAGGGAACACTGAAGCTTTCTTT.

This chain links TRBV11-1 with TRBJ2-3; TRBD1 is a possible D gene (5 bases). This CDR3 is 14 amino acids long. Trimming pared 2 bases from V and 0 bases from J, leaving 6 bases between. From germline, CDR1 is SGHAT and CDR2 FQDESV (reference sequence). CDR3 loop: CASSLQGSTDTQYF. DNA for the CDR3: TGTGCCAGCAGCTTACAGGGAAGCACAGATACGCAGTATTTT.

The V call is TRBV14, the J call TRBJ2-3; 8 bases are a match to TRBD2. Germline assignment: CDR1 SGHDN and CDR2 FVKESK. With 4 bases clipped from V and 6 bases from J, the junction kept 9 bases outside the gene matches. The CDR3 totals 15 residues. The CDR3 DNA reads as TGTGCCAGCAGCCCCGGGACTAGGGCCTGGGATACGCAGTATTTT. Translated, it gives CASSPGTRAWDTQYF.

The gene calls are TRBV27 and TRBJ2-3, with D perhaps matching TRBD2 (6 bases). The CDR3 has 15 residues. The germline CDR1 and CDR2 sequences are MNHEY and SMNVEV (reference sequence). V was pared by 6 bases and J by 2 bases, with 15 bases between. In DNA, the CDR3 is TGTGCCAGCAGAGTTTTGGGGGAGGACACAGATACGCAGTATTTT. The encoded protein is CASRVLGEDTDTQYF.

V usage is TRBV18 and J usage is TRBJ2-1; no definite D call. The CDR3 sequence is 16 residues long. V gave up 1 base and J gave up 0 bases, with 10 bases separating them. In germline, CDR1 is KGHSH, CDR2 LQKENI. This CDR3 reads CASSPLAPSSYNEQFF. The CDR3 bases are TGTGCCAGCTCACCACTAGCTCCGAGCTCCTACAATGAGCAGTTCTTC.

The chain uses TRBV5-6 and TRBJ1-2, with 7 bases aligning to TRBD1. The germline gives CDR1 SGHDT, CDR2 YYEEEE. The CDR3 is 13 amino acids. V shed 3 bases, J shed 4 bases, and the junction held 3 bases outside the gene matches. The CDR3 is CASSSDRFYGYTF. CDR3 DNA sequence: TGTGCCAGCAGCTCGGACAGGTTCTATGGCTACACCTTC.

This chain links TRBV7-8 with TRBJ2-1, with D possibly TRBD1 on 5 matching bases. The CDR3 runs 12 residues. Germline loops: CDR1 SGHVS, CDR2 FQNEAQ. V lost 11 bases and J 5 bases, leaving 13 bases between the germline ends. The CDR3: CAARDPNNEQFF. Here the CDR3 DNA reads TGTGCCGCCAGGGATCCAAACAATGAGCAGTTCTTC.

Comments on this clone: A read error may produce the germline difference seen at one junction end. The chain combines TRBV5-6 with TRBJ2-7; 8 positions match TRBD1. The CDR3 covers 15 residues. The germline V gene has CDR1 SGHDT and CDR2 YYEEEE. The CDR3 DNA sequence: TGTGCCAGCAGCCCCCTCGGACAGGGCTCCCACGAGCAGTACTTC. Its translation is CASSPLGQGSHEQYF.

The rearrangement links TRBV5-1 to TRBJ2-7, with D maybe TRBD2 (6 bases). Germline lookup yields CDR1 SGHRS and CDR2 YFSETQ. Trimming cost V 7 bases and J 5 bases, with 22 bases left between them. The CDR3 covers 15 residues. CDR3 in amino acids: CASAPSRPWRDEQYF. The CDR3 region has the DNA TGCGCCAGCGCGCCCTCTCGGCCCTGGAGGGACGAGCAGTACTTC.

V is TRBV4-1 and J is TRBJ1-1; D gene uncertain. Germline CDR1 reads MGHRA; CDR2 reads YSYEKL. The CDR3 covers 15 residues. Trimming cost V 3 bases and J 2 bases, with 13 bases left between them. As DNA, the CDR3 is TGCGCCAGCAGCCACCCCGAGAGGAGCAACACTGAAGCTTTCTTT. It yields the protein CASSHPERSNTEAFF.